This record concerns one T cell receptor (beta chain) sequence. Antigen unknown. Only Caucasian adults living in Nashville, Tennessee made up the donor group. It was across several immunoSEQ plates that each subset's genomic DNA was evenly split. Assay used: immunoSEQ multiplex PCR; TCRdb lists only in-frame clones, some missing. The repertoire holds about 1 million clones, with approximately 70% as singletons. These data originate in a study of shared clonotypes between healthy human individuals. Study overall: The donors, two women and a few men, were aged 18 to 49. The study's findings and limits: Memory subsets generally showed smaller estimated richness than naive subsets did.

The CDR3 extends over 14 amino acids. From germline, CDR1 is SGHTA and CDR2 FQGNSA. The J segment lost 10 bases and the V segment lost 3 bases, leaving 9 bases of the junction unmatched. Sequencing was performed on memory CD4+ T cells sorted from blood. The sample's subset: CD45RA-negative fraction. The TCR originated in a young man in good health. This rearrangement joins TRBV7-2 to TRBJ2-1; 7 nucleotides match TRBD2. The CDR3 loop is CASSFGGSVSEQFF. CDR3 bases: TGTGCCAGCAGCTTTGGCGGGAGCGTCTCAGAGCAGTTCTTC.